The sequence of this T cell receptor (beta chain) was determined in a study of T cell repertoires in aging, cancer and after chemotherapy. Study overall: Pre- and post-chemotherapy samples were paired from glioblastoma patients treated with temozolomide-based therapy. The full dataset contained some 8.7 million TCR reads.

Rearranged V-D-J TRB sequences were amplified with a mixed TRB-A/B primer pool. TCRdb re-called the multiplex PCR reads through MiXCR, storing one row per CDR3 protein. The sample lists 2,000 to 3,000 distinct CDR3 sequences, roughly 25% occurring once. Amplification of TCR beta used genomic DNA extracted from peripheral blood. Notes on the study in general: Compared with age-matched healthy donors, untreated hematological or solid cancer patients showed higher blood TCR clonality. Across the chemotherapy interval, each cancer cohort showed higher median generation probability, suggesting thymic rebound.

J lost 1 base, V lost 1 base, and 16 bases had no gene match. The CDR3 covers 20 residues. CDR1 SGHKS and CDR2 YYEKEE come from the germline V gene (reference sequence). With respect to this clonotype: Its matching antigen is unknown.

This TCR came from a human donor with a solid tumor. The source material was blood. The chain links TRBV5-5 to TRBJ2-7; 11 nucleotides line up with TRBD2. CDR3 bases: TGTGCCAGCAGCTTGTGGGGCGGGGGGACTAGCGGTAGCCCTTCCTACGAGCAGTACTTC. As protein: CASSLWGGGTSGSPSYEQYF.